A selection of T cell receptor beta chains follows, all from one sample in a study of control samples from healthy donors and cancer patients. Data came from immunoSEQ multiplex PCR; TCRdb stores just in-frame clones and leaves some out. The sample has under 150,000 clones, 88% seen once. The sample was blood. The receptors stem from a woman aged 70-85 years in good health. CDR3s include the opening cysteine and the closing phenylalanine or tryptophan. A D gene is named only where the DNA matches it firmly. Only some rows state a clone size, as once, few, many or a class for expanded clones.

clone_size,v_call,j_call,d_call,cdr3_nt,cdr3_aa
-,TRBV5-4,TRBJ2-1,TRBD2,TGTGCCAGCAGCTCCGGGGGGAGCTCCTACAATGAGCAGTTCTTC,CASSSGGSSYNEQFF
-,TRBV29-1,TRBJ2-1,TRBD2,TGCAGCGTTATTGGGACTAGCGGACCTCGCAATGAGCAGTTCTTC,CSVIGTSGPRNEQFF
-,TRBV7-9,TRBJ1-4,-,TGTGCCAGCAGCGGGGTCGGGGGGGCAGGCGAAAAACTGTTTTTT,CASSGVGGAGEKLFF
-,TRBV19,TRBJ1-2,-,TGTGCCAGTAGTATCTCGAACGCTAACTATGGCTACACCTTC,CASSISNANYGYTF
-,TRBV5-1,TRBJ1-1,TRBD1,TGCGCCAGCAGCTTGGGACAGGGCCAAAGTTCTGAAGCTTTCTTT,CASSLGQGQSSEAFF
-,TRBV7-3,TRBJ1-6,TRBD1,TGTGCCAGCAGCTTAAACAGGGGTCGGTCACCCCTCCACTTT,CASSLNRGRSPLHF
few,TRBV10-3,TRBJ2-3,TRBD2,TGTGCCATCGGAACTGGGACTAGCCCTTACACAGATACGCAGTATTTT,CAIGTGTSPYTDTQYF
once,TRBV4-3,TRBJ1-6,-,TGCGCCAGCAGACCCGGCGCCCCACAAGGTCCCCTCCACTTT,CASRPGAPQGPLHF
-,TRBV2,TRBJ2-1,-,TGTGCCAGCGGTCGGGTCCACAATGAGCAGTTCTTC,CASGRVHNEQFF
-,TRBV7-2,TRBJ2-2,-,TGTGCCAGCAGCCCGGGACACACTAACACCGGGGAGCTGTTTTTT,CASSPGHTNTGELFF
-,TRBV6-5,TRBJ1-1,-,TGTGCCAGCAGTCCTCGACAGGCCAACACTGAAGCTTTCTTT,CASSPRQANTEAFF
-,TRBV14,TRBJ2-5,-,TGTGCCAGCAGCCTCAGAGGGGCCGAGACCCAGTACTTC,CASSLRGAETQYF
-,TRBV9,TRBJ2-5,-,TGTGCCAGCAGCGTAGGGGGAGAGACCCAGTACTTC,CASSVGGETQYF
-,TRBV4-3,TRBJ2-7,TRBD1,TGCGCCAGCAGCCAAGTCAGGGGGCCTTACGAGCAGTACTTC,CASSQVRGPYEQYF
-,TRBV27,TRBJ1-2,-,TGTGCCAGCAGATCCCCAGGGGACTATGGCTACACCTTC,CASRSPGDYGYTF
-,TRBV10-1,TRBJ1-1,-,TGCGCCAGCAGTGCCAATTTGAACACTGAAGCTTTCTTT,CASSANLNTEAFF
-,TRBV5-4,TRBJ2-5,TRBD2,TGTGCCAGCAGCTTATCGAGCGGGGGAGAAGAGACCCAGTACTTC,CASSLSSGGEETQYF
few,TRBV7-9,TRBJ1-5,-,TGTGCCAGCAGCGCCGCAGGGGACCAGCCCCAGCATTTT,CASSAAGDQPQHF
-,TRBV19,TRBJ1-1,-,TGTGCCAGTAGCGCGGGGGTTCGGGGCACTGAAGCTTTCTTT,CASSAGVRGTEAFF
once,TRBV6-6,TRBJ2-7,TRBD2,TGTGCCAGCAGTCCGGGACTAGTTGGGTCGGAGCAGTACTTC,CASSPGLVGSEQYF
-,TRBV5-1,TRBJ2-2,-,TGCGCCAGCAGCTGGGGAGGAGAGACCGGGGAGCTGTTTTTT,CASSWGGETGELFF
-,TRBV27,TRBJ1-1,-,TGTGCCAGCAGTGCTCATACCGGGACACCTGAAGCTTTCTTT,CASSAHTGTPEAFF
once,TRBV5-1,TRBJ2-7,TRBD2,TGCGCCAGCAGCTCCGGGGGGGGCGGAGTCGGAAGCCAGTACTTC,CASSSGGGGVGSQYF
-,TRBV27,TRBJ1-2,-,TGTGCCAGCAGGGGGGGACTGGACTATGGCTACACCTTC,CASRGGLDYGYTF
once,TRBV4-2,TRBJ2-1,TRBD2,TGTGCCAGCAGCCTCACTCCGGGACTAGCGGGGGGGCTGGATGAGCAGTTCTTC,CASSLTPGLAGGLDEQFF
-,TRBV10-3,TRBJ2-3,-,TGTGCCATCAGTGACGGACAGCTAAGCACAGATACGCAGTATTTT,CAISDGQLSTDTQYF
-,TRBV18,TRBJ2-5,TRBD1,TGTGCCAGCTCACCCGGACAGGGGGCGGGGGAGACCCAGTACTTC,CASSPGQGAGETQYF
-,TRBV5-5,TRBJ2-7,TRBD1,TGTGCCAGCAGCTTGGAAGGTGTGACAGGGGGCGTTTACGAGCAGTACTTC,CASSLEGVTGGVYEQYF
-,TRBV7-2,TRBJ1-3,-,TGTGCCAGCAGCCCCGGACCGGGTACGACCTCTGGAAACACCATATATTTT,CASSPGPGTTSGNTIYF
-,TRBV6-5,TRBJ2-2,-,TGTGCCAGCAGCCCCCCCAGATCTGTCACCGGGGAGCTGTTTTTT,CASSPPRSVTGELFF
-,TRBV6-6,TRBJ2-5,-,TGTGCCAGCAGTACCCCCGGGCCACAAGAGACCCAGTACTTC,CASSTPGPQETQYF
-,TRBV29-1,TRBJ1-3,-,TGCAGCGTTGCTTCTTGGGATGACAGTTCGGCGGTCACCATATATTTT,CSVASWDDSSAVTIYF
-,TRBV6-1,TRBJ1-2,-,TGTGCCAGCAGTGAAGATTACTATGGCTACACCTTC,CASSEDYYGYTF
-,TRBV7-2,TRBJ2-7,TRBD1,TGTGCCAGCAGCTTATCTGGACAGGAGATCTACGAGCAGTACTTC,CASSLSGQEIYEQYF
-,TRBV6-5,TRBJ2-1,TRBD1,TGTGCCAGCAGTTACGAGGGGGCGAGCTTACACAATGAGCAGTTCTTC,CASSYEGASLHNEQFF
few,TRBV29-1,TRBJ1-4,-,TGCAGCGTTGTTGACGATGTTGGGGAAAAACTGTTTTTT,CSVVDDVGEKLFF
-,TRBV2,TRBJ2-1,TRBD1,TGTGCCAGCATGGGACAGGGGGGGCAATACAATGAGCAGTTCTTC,CASMGQGGQYNEQFF
few,TRBV5-1,TRBJ2-5,-,TGCGCCAGCAGCATCTACCCCGGGGCGGGAGAGACCCAGTACTTC,CASSIYPGAGETQYF
-,TRBV12-3/TRBV12-4,TRBJ2-7,-,TGTGCCAGCAGTTTAGGAGGAGTGGAGCAGTACTTC,CASSLGGVEQYF
-,TRBV18,TRBJ1-3,-,TGTGCCAGCTCACCAGCCGGTCTCTCTGGAAACACCATATATTTT,CASSPAGLSGNTIYF
few,TRBV7-9,TRBJ2-2,TRBD2,TGTGCCAGCAGCCGACTAGCGGGGGGCAACACCGGGGAGCTGTTTTTT,CASSRLAGGNTGELFF
-,TRBV2,TRBJ1-5,-,TGTGCCAGCAGTGAGGAGACTGATCAGCCCCAGCATTTT,CASSEETDQPQHF
-,TRBV4-1,TRBJ2-3,TRBD2,TGCGCCAGCAGCCAAGATGCCCGGGGGGGAGGGGATACGCAGTATTTT,CASSQDARGGGDTQYF
-,TRBV6-4,TRBJ2-5,-,TGTGCCAGCAGTGACTCAACTAGACGGTTGAAGACCCAGTACTTC,CASSDSTRRLKTQYF
-,TRBV19,TRBJ2-2,TRBD1,TGTGCCAGTAGGGGAGACAGGGCGAACACCGGGGAGCTGTTTTTT,CASRGDRANTGELFF
-,TRBV19,TRBJ2-3,TRBD2,TGTGCCAGTAGGGAGAGCGGGGGGAGCACAGATACGCAGTATTTT,CASRESGGSTDTQYF
-,TRBV12-5,TRBJ2-1,-,TGTGCTAGTGCCAAGAGCGGGGCACAGGGGTATGAGCAGTTCTTC,CASAKSGAQGYEQFF
-,TRBV7-8,TRBJ2-3,-,TGTGCCAGCAGCTTAGATAGCACAGATACGCAGTATTTT,CASSLDSTDTQYF